One and the same sample provided the 8 T cell receptor beta chains below, sequenced in a study of blood T cell repertoires in COVID-19. The method was immunoSEQ multiplex PCR; TCRdb's version includes in-frame clones alone and lacks a portion of them. The table lists some 40,000 clones, about 91% of them singletons. What was sequenced was peripheral blood. The source is a woman at least 80 years old with acute or convalescent COVID-19.

This clone has a handful of counts. The CDR3, as DNA: TGTGCCAGCAGCCTAGGACTGGAGAACTACGAGCAGTACTTC. It is translated as CASSLGLENYEQYF. V usage is TRBV9 and J usage is TRBJ2-7; D may be TRBD2 (5 bases). The V end was cut by 4 bases, the J end by 3 bases, with 14 bases between. This CDR3 has 14 residues. Per germline, CDR1 SGDLS and CDR2 YYNGEE.

The CDR3 DNA sequence: TGCAGTGCTAGTTCCAGGGCCAATCAGCCCCAGCATTTT. This sequence encodes CSASSRANQPQHF. The rearrangement uses TRBV20-1 and TRBJ1-5; perhaps TRBD1 as D (5 bases). Germline lookup yields CDR1 DFQATT and CDR2 SNEGSKA (reference sequence). Deletions cut 3 bases from V and 3 bases from J, with 9 bases between. CDR3 size: 13 residues.

This clone was counted a few times. The genes are TRBV7-2 and TRBJ1-1; D unresolved. Germline V gene data show CDR1 as SGHTA and CDR2 as FQGNSA. This CDR3 has 14 residues. The V end lost 2 bases, the J end lost 4 bases, and 11 bases lay between the germline ends. For the CDR3, the DNA is TGTGCCAGCAGCTTACGCCGGCGAGGCACTGAAGCTTTCTTT. The encoded protein is CASSLRRRGTEAFF.

The chain has TRBV30 and TRBJ2-3; the match to TRBD2 covers 7 bases. V trimming: 1 base; J trimming: 8 bases; junction bases outside the gene matches: 6. Germline V lookup: CDR1 GTSNPN, CDR2 SVGIG (reference sequence). The CDR3 spans 13 residues. CDR3 amino acids: CAWSGTSLGTQYF. The CDR3 nucleotides read TGTGCCTGGAGTGGGACTAGTCTTGGTACGCAGTATTTT.

The V gene is TRBV19, the J gene TRBJ2-2; D not certain. V was trimmed by 7 bases and J by 0 bases, leaving 6 bases between them. Per the germline V gene, CDR1 is LNHDA and CDR2 is SQIVND (reference sequence). CDR3 length equals 13 residues. The CDR3 loop reads CASTVANTGELFF. Here the CDR3 DNA reads TGTGCCAGTACGGTCGCGAACACCGGGGAGCTGTTTTTT.

The rearrangement joins TRBV7-2 to TRBJ2-7; 7 nucleotides align to TRBD2. The V gene end was trimmed by 2 bases and the J gene end by 3 bases; junction bases not matched to a gene: 1. This CDR3 region has 13 residues. CDR1 SGHTA and CDR2 FQGNSA come from the germline V gene. The CDR3 DNA reads as TGTGCCAGCAGCTTATCTAGCGGCTACGAGCAGTACTTC. Translated: CASSLSSGYEQYF.

This clone has just one count. The chain couples TRBV6-6 to TRBJ2-3; 13 bases are a match to TRBD2. Germline CDR1 and CDR2: MNHNY and SVGAGI (reference sequence). The CDR3 has 21 amino acids. V lost 5 bases and J lost 0; bases outside the gene matches: 17. The chain's CDR3 is CASSLRGLAGASSSSTDTQYF. The CDR3 bases are TGTGCCAGCAGTCTCCGCGGACTAGCGGGGGCCTCCTCATCCAGCACAGATACGCAGTATTTT.

This clone has only one observation. The rearrangement uses TRBV5-1 and TRBJ1-2; D is perhaps TRBD1 (6 bases). Germline V gives CDR1 SGHRS, CDR2 YFSETQ. V was pared by 4 bases and J by 4 bases, with 17 bases between. The CDR3 spans 15 residues. The CDR3 here is CASSVEGGELYGYTF. CDR3 coding DNA: TGCGCCAGCAGCGTAGAAGGGGGGGAACTCTATGGCTACACCTTC.